This is a list of T cell receptor beta chains from one sample in a study of cytomegalovirus exposure and HLA in healthy donors. The table came from immunoSEQ multiplex PCR; TCRdb's copy has only in-frame clones and leaves some out. The sample consists of 150,000 to 200,000 clones, 70% to 80% of them appearing once. Sequenced sample: PBMCs. The receptors originated from a man between 18 and 35 years old in good health and CMV-seropositive. Each CDR3 is given with its conserved first and last residue. The D gene is left open where the match is weak. Rows give clone size only sometimes, using once, few, many, or a class for an expanded clone.

abundance,j_gene,d_gene,v_gene,CDR3nt,CDR3aa
NA,TRBJ2-7,TRBD1,TRBV5-1,TGCGCCAGCAGCTCTACCGGGACAGGGGTCTACGAGCAGTACTTC,CASSSTGTGVYEQYF
NA,TRBJ2-1,TRBD2,TRBV6-6,TGTGCCAGTCAAACCCCCGAGCGGGAGGATCACAATGAGCAGTTCTTC,CASQTPEREDHNEQFF
NA,TRBJ2-7,NA,TRBV29-1,TGCAGCGTTCGTACAGGTCACGAGCAGTACTTC,CSVRTGHEQYF
once,TRBJ2-1,NA,TRBV19,TGTGCCAGTAGTATTTTCGGGGGCAATGAGCAGTTCTTC,CASSIFGGNEQFF
NA,TRBJ2-7,NA,TRBV5-1,TGCGCCAGCAGACCGCCCGGGGGGCTTTCCTACGAGCAGTACTTC,CASRPPGGLSYEQYF
NA,TRBJ2-3,TRBD2,TRBV9,TGTGCCAGCAGCCCACTGCTAGCGGGAGGGCGAAATACGCAGTATTTT,CASSPLLAGGRNTQYF
NA,TRBJ2-5,TRBD1,TRBV18,TGTGCCAGCTCACCAATCGGGACAGGGCTCCAAGAGACCCAGTACTTC,CASSPIGTGLQETQYF
NA,TRBJ2-7,NA,TRBV28,TGTGCCAGCGGTAGCCACCTTGGGGAGCAGTACTTC,CASGSHLGEQYF
few,TRBJ2-2,NA,TRBV6-5,TGTGCCAGCCGCCGGGCAGGGGCGACCGGGGAGCTGTTTTTT,CASRRAGATGELFF
NA,TRBJ2-1,TRBD2,TRBV4-1,TGCGCCAGCAGCGGGGACTACAGCTCCTACAATGAGCAGTTCTTC,CASSGDYSSYNEQFF
few,TRBJ2-7,TRBD1,TRBV7-6,TGTGCCAGCAGGGGACAGGGTGAAGGCTACGAGCAGTACTTC,CASRGQGEGYEQYF
NA,TRBJ2-2,NA,TRBV6-1,TGTGCCAGCAGTCTCCCAACAGGACCCGGGGAGCTGTTTTTT,CASSLPTGPGELFF
NA,TRBJ1-3,TRBD1,TRBV6-6,TGTGCCAGCAGTTACCGACAGGGGATGGAGTCCCCCATATATTTT,CASSYRQGMESPIYF
few,TRBJ1-4,NA,TRBV11-2,TGTGCCAGCGGGCGGGCCCCTAATGAAAAACTGTTTTTT,CASGRAPNEKLFF
NA,TRBJ2-1,TRBD2,TRBV5-1,TGCGCCAGCAGCTTGTGGGGAGTGGGGGGGATGCATGAGCAGTTCTTC,CASSLWGVGGMHEQFF
NA,TRBJ1-1,TRBD1,TRBV7-9,TGTGCCAGCAGCGGGAGACAGGGGGGCACTGAAGCTTTCTTT,CASSGRQGGTEAFF
few,TRBJ2-3,NA,TRBV30,TGTGCCTGGCTGAGGGGGACCACAGATACGCAGTATTTT,CAWLRGTTDTQYF
NA,TRBJ1-2,NA,TRBV25-1,TGTGCCAGCAGTGTGGCAGGCTCCTATGGCTACACTTTC,CASSVAGSYGYTF
NA,TRBJ1-1,NA,TRBV21-1,TGTGCCAGCAGCAGGGGGACAGTTAACACTGAAGCTTTCTTT,CASSRGTVNTEAFF
NA,TRBJ2-1,NA,TRBV7-6,TGTGCCAGCAGCTTAGCGGCTAGCGCTAGCTCCTACAATGAGCAGTTCTTC,CASSLAASASSYNEQFF
NA,TRBJ2-3,TRBD2,TRBV6-1,TGTGCCAGCAGTGAATTCACTAGCGTTAGCACAGATACGCAGTATTTT,CASSEFTSVSTDTQYF
NA,TRBJ2-1,NA,TRBV7-8,TGTGCCAGCAGCTCTACCGTAGCGCTACCTGACAATGAGCAGTTCTTC,CASSSTVALPDNEQFF
NA,TRBJ1-2,TRBD1,TRBV7-2,TGTGCCAGCAGCTTAGGACAGGGCCGCGGCTACACCTTC,CASSLGQGRGYTF
NA,TRBJ2-7,TRBD1,TRBV19,TGTGCCAGTTCGGATGGCGGGACAGGGTCCTACGAGCAGTACTTC,CASSDGGTGSYEQYF
NA,TRBJ2-7,TRBD2,TRBV28,TGTGCCAGCAGGGGGCGGGGGGGGCGCTCGAACGAGCAGTACTTC,CASRGRGGRSNEQYF
NA,TRBJ2-2,NA,TRBV5-5,TGTGCCAGCAGCGCGACTAGTACCGCGAACACCGGGGAGCTGTTTTTT,CASSATSTANTGELFF
NA,TRBJ1-1,NA,TRBV9,TGTGCCAGCAGCGTAGCTGGGACACCCAACACTGAAGCTTTCTTT,CASSVAGTPNTEAFF
NA,TRBJ2-7,TRBD2,TRBV6-6,TGTGCCAGCAGATACCCCGGGAGGAGCTCCTACGAGCAGTACTTC,CASRYPGRSSYEQYF
NA,TRBJ1-1,TRBD1,TRBV7-7,TGTGCTAGCAGCCAGGGACAGGGCACTGAAGCTTTCTTT,CASSQGQGTEAFF